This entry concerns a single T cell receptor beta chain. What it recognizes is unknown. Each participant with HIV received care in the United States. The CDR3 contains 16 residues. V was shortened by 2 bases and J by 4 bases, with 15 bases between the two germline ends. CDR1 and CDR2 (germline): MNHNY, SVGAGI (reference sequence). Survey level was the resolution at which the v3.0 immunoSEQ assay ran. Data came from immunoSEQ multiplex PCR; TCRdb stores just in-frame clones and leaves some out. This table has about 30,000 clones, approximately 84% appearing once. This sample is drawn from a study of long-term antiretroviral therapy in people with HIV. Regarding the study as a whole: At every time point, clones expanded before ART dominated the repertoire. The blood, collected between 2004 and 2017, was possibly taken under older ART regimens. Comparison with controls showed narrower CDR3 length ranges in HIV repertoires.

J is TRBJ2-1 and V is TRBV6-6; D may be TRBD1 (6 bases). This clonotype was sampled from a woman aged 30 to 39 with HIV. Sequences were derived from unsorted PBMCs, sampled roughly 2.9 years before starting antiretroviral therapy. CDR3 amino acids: CASSYSSRGRYNEQFF. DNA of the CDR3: TGTGCCAGCAGTTACAGTTCCAGGGGAAGATACAATGAGCAGTTCTTC.